This T cell receptor (beta chain) was observed in a study of T-cell reconstitution after alpha-beta-depleted transplantation in children. Whole-study findings and limits: T cells produced anew were the main source of T-cell counts and diversity one year after transplant.

This CDR3 is built from 13 residues. The V end was cut by 3 bases, the J end by 6 bases, with 9 bases between. The authors prepared the TCRbeta library with unique molecular identifiers. TCRdb re-analysed the PCR reads in MiXCR, keeping a single row per CDR3 protein. This sample has 450,000 to 550,000 distinct CDR3 sequences; about 10% occur once, and the top ten carry 12% to 15%. At least ten counts were recorded for this clonotype. As yet, its antigen is unknown. The rearrangement uses TRBV12-3 or TRBV12-4 and TRBJ1-5; D is undetermined. The clonotype originates from a female patient between 2 and 15 years old who had a stem cell transplant for aplastic anemia, so the T cells may come from the graft donor. The sample in question was PBMCs, mostly from graft donor cells, obtained 180 days after TCRalphabeta/CD19-depleted stem cell transplant. CDR3 loop: CASSLRLFQPQHF. Written as DNA, the CDR3 is TGTGCCAGCAGTTTGAGGCTTTTTCAGCCCCAGCATTTT.